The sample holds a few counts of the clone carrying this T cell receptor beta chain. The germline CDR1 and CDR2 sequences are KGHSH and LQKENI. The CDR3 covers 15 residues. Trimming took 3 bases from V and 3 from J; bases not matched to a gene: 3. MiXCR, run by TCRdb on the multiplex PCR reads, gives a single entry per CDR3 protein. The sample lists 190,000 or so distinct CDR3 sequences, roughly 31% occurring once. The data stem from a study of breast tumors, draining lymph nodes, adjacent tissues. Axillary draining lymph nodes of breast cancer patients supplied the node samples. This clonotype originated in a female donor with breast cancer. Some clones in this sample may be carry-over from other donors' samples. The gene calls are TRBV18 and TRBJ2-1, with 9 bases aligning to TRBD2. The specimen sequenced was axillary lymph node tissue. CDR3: CASSPPTSGYNEQFF. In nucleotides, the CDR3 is TGTGCCAGCTCACCCCCGACTAGCGGCTACAATGAGCAGTTCTTC. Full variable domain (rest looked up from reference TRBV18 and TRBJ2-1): NAGVMQNPRHLVRRRGQEARLRCSPMKGHSHVYWYRQLPEEGLKFMVYLQKENIIDESGMPKERFSAEFPKEGPSILRIQQVVRGDSAAYFCASSPPTSGYNEQFFGPGTRLTVL.